This TCR beta chain was recorded in a study of T-cell reconstitution after alpha-beta-depleted transplantation in children. The library targeted TCRbeta and was prepared with unique molecular identifiers. A single record per CDR3 protein comes from TCRdb applying MiXCR to the PCR reads. The sample yields roughly 200,000 distinct CDR3 sequences, approximately 8.4% seen once. This clonotype came up many times. This CDR3 has 15 residues. The V gene's germline CDR1 is KGHDR and CDR2 SFDVKD. V was trimmed by 4 bases and J by 5 bases, leaving 14 bases between them. This receptor was obtained from a male patient aged 2 to 10 who had a stem cell transplant for acute myeloid leukemia, so the T cells may come from the graft donor. This specimen was PBMCs, mostly from graft donor cells, taken 360 days after TCRalphabeta/CD19-depleted stem cell transplant. The chain links TRBV24-1 to TRBJ2-1, with D possibly matching TRBD1 (5 bases). CDR3 sequence: CATSDQRGGNNEQFF. The CDR3 nucleotides are TGTGCCACCAGTGACCAAAGGGGCGGAAACAATGAGCAGTTCTTC.